The present entry profiles one TCR beta chain with its context. CDR3 length equals 13 residues. In germline, CDR1 is SEHNR, CDR2 FQNEAQ (reference sequence). Trimming pared 3 bases from V and 6 bases from J, leaving 9 bases between. Unique molecular identifiers were incorporated during preparation of the TCRbeta library. TCRdb redid the calling of the PCR reads with MiXCR, one entry per CDR3 protein. The sample lists 400,000 to 500,000 distinct CDR3 sequences, approximately 10% seen once, with roughly 6% in the top ten. This sample was taken from a study of T-cell reconstitution after alpha-beta-depleted transplantation in children.

Specimen: PBMCs from the stem cell graft donor, collected from the stem cell graft. The sequence was obtained from a human donor who donated a stem cell graft to a child with acute myeloid leukemia. The chain links TRBV7-9 to TRBJ2-1; the D gene is possibly TRBD1 (5 bases). The DNA of the CDR3 is TGTGCCAGCAGCTTGCAGGGTTCCAATGAGCAGTTCTTC. Its protein product is CASSLQGSNEQFF.